The 2 T cell receptor beta chains in this list originate from one sample, sequenced in a study of Ad26.COV2.S vaccination and SARS-CoV-2 variants. This sample's treatment: around 19 received Ad26.COV2.S at low or high dose, single or two shots; about 5 received placebo; per-sample allocation not given. All samples were drawn on day 63, counting from the first vaccine or placebo injection. Some clones are missing from TCRdb's copy, which holds only in-frame ones; the method was immunoSEQ multiplex PCR. Among under 550,000 clones listed, more than 75% were seen once. The sequencing here drew on peripheral blood, taken in a trial of Ad26.COV2.S vaccine versus placebo. The receptors were gathered from a person aged 18 to 59 who received the Ad26.COV2.S COVID-19 vaccine or a placebo.

The chain combines TRBV3-1 (or the pseudogene TRBV3-2) with TRBJ2-7; D call uncertain. V lost 6 bases, J lost 9 bases, and 18 bases lay in between. Germline CDR1 LGHDT, CDR2 YNNKEL (reference sequence). CDR3 length: 13 residues. CDR3 region: CASSQSPRRGQYF. CDR3 nucleotide sequence: TGTGCCAGCAGTCAATCTCCTAGGCGCGGGCAGTACTTC.

The chain recombines TRBV19 with TRBJ2-1; 8 positions agree with TRBD1. CDR1 is LNHDA and CDR2 is SQIVND in the germline V gene (reference sequence). The J segment lost 4 bases and the V segment lost 6 bases, leaving 8 bases of the junction unmatched. CDR3 size: 15 residues. The CDR3 spells CASRPGQGTYNEQFF. CDR3 DNA sequence: TGTGCCAGTAGACCAGGACAGGGAACTTACAATGAGCAGTTCTTC.